The clone carrying this T cell receptor (beta chain) was counted only a few times. The CDR3 contains 14 residues. Between the trimmed V and J ends, which lost 6 bases and 0 bases, there was a span of 9 bases. This sample was taken from a study of T-cell reconstitution after alpha-beta-depleted transplantation in children. As it was prepared, the TCRbeta library received unique molecular identifiers. TCRdb re-analysed the PCR reads in MiXCR, keeping a single row per CDR3 protein. The sample has over 120,000 distinct CDR3 sequences, about 9% seen once. The sequencing here drew on PBMCs, mostly from graft donor cells, taken 180 days after TCRalphabeta/CD19-depleted stem cell transplant. The V gene is TRBV12-3 or TRBV12-4, the J gene TRBJ2-4; D perhaps matches TRBD2 (6 bases). This TCR derives from a female patient aged 2-9 years who had a stem cell transplant for congenital amegakaryocytic thrombocytopenia, so the T cells may come from the graft donor. CDR3 DNA sequence: TGTGCCAGCAGAGAAGCGGGAGCCAAAAACATTCAGTACTTC. Its translation: CASREAGAKNIQYF.